The next 20 T cell receptor beta chains were all read from a single sample in a study of identical twins. TCRdb analysed the 5' RACE reads with MiXCR anew, one entry per CDR3 protein. The sample yields roughly 720,000 distinct CDR3 sequences, 15% to 20% seen once. The sample also formed part of further work on T cells expressing NK-cell markers.

Sequencing was done on a sample of PBMCs. The receptors were sampled from a woman in her late teens or twenties in good health.

The chain joins TRBV5-1 to TRBJ1-1; D unresolved. The CDR3 totals 14 residues. Germline lookup yields CDR1 SGHRS and CDR2 YFSETQ. V lost 0 bases and J lost 6, with 12 bases in between. The CDR3 sequence: CASSLVGRGSEAFF. The CDR3 coding sequence is TGCGCCAGCAGCTTGGTGGGCCGTGGGTCTGAAGCTTTCTTT.

The chain recombines TRBV12-3 or TRBV12-4 with TRBJ2-5, with 9 bases identical to TRBD2. This CDR3 comprises 16 residues. Unmatched junction bases numbered 10, after V lost 6 bases and J lost 2 bases. In DNA form, the CDR3 reads TGTGCCAGCAGCCCCCTGTTCAGCGGGGGGCAAGAGACCCAGTACTTC. This sequence encodes CASSPLFSGGQETQYF.

The chain uses TRBV12-3 or TRBV12-4 and TRBJ2-1, with TRBD2 as a possible D gene (6 bases). The ends were cut back, 5 bases at V and 3 bases at J, with 11 bases in the middle. CDR3 length: 14 amino acids. The CDR3 coding sequence is TGTGCCAGCAGTCTTAGGACTATCTACAATGAGCAGTTCTTC. Protein sequence: CASSLRTIYNEQFF.

This chain connects TRBV4-2 to TRBJ1-1, with D tentatively TRBD1 (5 bases). The CDR3 runs 16 residues. The ends were cut back, 1 base at V and 0 bases at J, with 12 bases in the middle. CDR1 is LGHNA, CDR2 YNFKEQ, per germline. The CDR3 coding sequence is TGTGCCAGCAGCCAAGGGCGGGGACGTATGAACACTGAAGCTTTCTTT. The encoded protein is CASSQGRGRMNTEAFF.

This clonotype occurred a few times. The chain recombines TRBV3-1 with TRBJ2-5; TRBD2 matches 10 bases. There are 17 residues in the CDR3. With V trimmed by 2 bases and J by 4 bases, 10 bases remained unmatched. Looked up from germline, CDR1 is LGHDT and CDR2 is YNNKEL (reference sequence). The CDR3 here is CASSQTRAGGRGETQYF. The CDR3 nucleotides read TGTGCCAGCAGCCAAACCCGAGCGGGGGGGCGGGGAGAGACCCAGTACTTC.

The V gene is TRBV5-5, the J gene TRBJ2-7, with 8 bases fitting TRBD2. The CDR3 runs to 15 residues. V dropped 4 bases and J dropped 0; count of bases not matched to a gene: 6. The germline V gene encodes CDR1 SGHKS and CDR2 YYEKEE (reference sequence). Written as DNA, the CDR3 is TGTGCCAGCAGCCCGAGCGGGAGAGGCTCCTACGAGCAGTACTTC. This sequence encodes CASSPSGRGSYEQYF.

V and J are TRBV12-3 or TRBV12-4 and TRBJ2-5; D may be TRBD2 (5 bases). Trimming pared 6 bases from V and 8 bases from J, leaving 19 bases between. There are 14 residues in the CDR3. The CDR3 DNA sequence: TGTGCCAGCAGGGAATCCCGGACTTGGTCCACCCAGTACTTC. It encodes CASRESRTWSTQYF.

The chain is built from TRBV10-3 and TRBJ1-2, with 8 nucleotides matching TRBD1. CDR1 ENHRY and CDR2 SYGVKD come from the germline V gene. V lost 3 bases to trimming and J lost 6 bases; unmatched junction nucleotides: 6. CDR3 size: 14 residues. The CDR3 DNA follows: TGTGCCATCAGTGATGGACAGGGCCATCATGGCTACACCTTC. It yields the protein CAISDGQGHHGYTF.

This clonotype was found once. V is TRBV5-4 and J is TRBJ1-2; D call uncertain. The V gene's germline CDR1 is SGHNT and CDR2 YYREEE (reference sequence). V was pared by 6 bases and J by 9 bases, with 21 bases between. The CDR3 totals 14 residues. The CDR3 DNA reads as TGTGCCAGCACCCTGCGCGCAGATTATAATAGCTACACCTTC. It is translated as CASTLRADYNSYTF.

This clonotype was counted between two and nine times. CDR3 sequence: CASSLVGQGVYEQYF. CDR3 nucleotide sequence: TGTGCCAGCAGTTTGGTCGGACAGGGGGTCTACGAGCAGTACTTC. The V call is TRBV27, the J call TRBJ2-7; 10 bases map to TRBD1. Germline V gene lookup returns CDR1 MNHEY and CDR2 SMNVEV (reference sequence). With V trimmed by 3 bases and J by 3 bases, 5 bases remained unmatched. The CDR3 is made up of 15 amino acids.

The J gene is TRBJ1-2, the V gene TRBV11-3; TRBD1 aligns across 8 bases. Germline values: CDR1 SGHNT, CDR2 YENEEA. Trimming cost V 4 bases and J 8 bases; bases outside gene matches: 12. This CDR3 has 15 amino acids. As DNA, the CDR3 is TGTGCCAGCAGCTCAAGAGAGACAGGGGTTGGCGGCTACACCTTC. Amino acid sequence: CASSSRETGVGGYTF.

This clonotype was observed a handful of times. The chain links TRBV7-9 to TRBJ2-1, with TRBD1 as a possible D gene (9 bases). The CDR3 covers 16 residues. V was pared by 5 bases and J by 8 bases, with 22 bases between. Germline assignment: CDR1 SEHNR and CDR2 FQNEAQ (reference sequence). Here the CDR3 reads CASSPRRGDRVDEQFF. CDR3 sequence (DNA): TGTGCCAGCAGCCCCCGGCGGGGGGACAGGGTGGATGAGCAGTTCTTC. Full variable domain (rest looked up from reference TRBV7-9 and TRBJ2-1): DTGVSQNPRHKITKRGQNVTFRCDPISEHNRLYWYRQTLGQGPEFLTYFQNEAQLEKSRLLSDRFSAERPKGSFSTLEIQRTEQGDSAMYLCASSPRRGDRVDEQFFGPGTRLTVL.

The chain joins TRBV5-6 to TRBJ2-3; D could derive from TRBD1 or TRBD2 (6 bases each). V was trimmed by 0 bases and J by 10 bases, leaving 18 bases between them. The germline V gene has CDR1 SGHDT and CDR2 YYEEEE. The CDR3 covers 15 residues. CDR3 region: CASSLGSGAPFAQYF. In DNA, the CDR3 is TGTGCCAGCAGCTTGGGGTCGGGGGCCCCGTTTGCGCAGTATTTT.

At least ten counts were recorded for this clonotype. This rearrangement joins TRBV6-5 to TRBJ1-2; D is unclear. The germline CDR1 and CDR2 sequences are MNHEY and SVGAGI. V gave up 0 bases and J gave up 2 bases, with 4 bases separating them. This CDR3 has 13 amino acids. Written as DNA, the CDR3 is TGTGCCAGCAGTTACTCGGACAACTATGGCTACACCTTC. It translates to CASSYSDNYGYTF.

The J gene is TRBJ1-1, the V gene TRBV12-3 or TRBV12-4, with 10 bases matching TRBD1. This CDR3 contains 14 residues. The V segment lost 5 bases and the J segment 6 bases; nucleotides outside the gene matches: 6. CDR3 bases: TGTGCCAGCAGTCCGCGACAGGGGGCAGCTGAAGCTTTCTTT. As protein: CASSPRQGAAEAFF.

DNA for the CDR3: TGCAGTGCTAGTCAAAGGGGGAGGGCCGGCAATGAGCAGTTCTTC. Protein: CSASQRGRAGNEQFF. The rearrangement links TRBV20-1 to TRBJ2-1, with D possibly TRBD2 on 7 matching bases. Trimming took 3 bases from V and 6 from J, leaving 18 bases between them. The germline CDR1 and CDR2 sequences are DFQATT and SNEGSKA (reference sequence). The CDR3 runs to 15 residues.

In its sample, this clonotype was seen once. J is TRBJ2-1 and V is TRBV18; D uncertain. This CDR3 is 15 amino acids long. V was shortened by 1 base and J by 8 bases, with 15 bases between the two germline ends. Germline-derived CDR1 and CDR2 are KGHSH and LQKENI. The CDR3 DNA reads TGTGCCAGCTCACCACTAGTCCTGACAAGGGATGAGCAGTTCTTC. The encoded protein is CASSPLVLTRDEQFF.

This clonotype was seen at least ten times. V is TRBV20-1 and J is TRBJ2-5; D is uncertain. The germline V gene has CDR1 DFQATT and CDR2 SNEGSKA (reference sequence). Trimming took off 3 bases at V and 5 bases at J, with 10 bases between the two ends. The CDR3 totals 12 residues. The CDR3 DNA follows: TGCAGTGCTAGGACATACGCGGAGACCCAGTACTTC. Its protein product is CSARTYAETQYF.

The chain carries TRBV4-2 and TRBJ2-2; no definite D call. This CDR3 has 15 residues. Germline CDR1 reads LGHNA; CDR2 reads YNFKEQ. V gave up 1 base and J gave up 4 bases, with 10 bases separating them. CDR3 sequence: CASSQASGATGELFF. CDR3 in DNA: TGTGCCAGCAGCCAAGCTTCAGGAGCCACCGGGGAGCTGTTTTTT.

The table lists this clonotype with a few counts. This chain's CDR3 is CASSLGWDAPNEQFF. The CDR3 DNA is TGCGCCAGCAGCTTGGGCTGGGACGCCCCTAATGAGCAGTTCTTC. V and J are TRBV5-1 and TRBJ2-1; D is perhaps TRBD1 or TRBD2 (5 bases each). CDR1 SGHRS and CDR2 YFSETQ come from the germline V gene. This CDR3 spans 15 amino acids. The ends were cut back, 0 bases at V and 7 bases at J, with 14 bases in the middle.